The rows below give T cell receptor beta chains drawn from one sample of a study of vaccination effects on CD4 cells after COVID-19. For these receptors, no antigen is known. The protocol was immunoSEQ multiplex PCR, while the TCRdb copy is restricted to in-frame clones and leaves out a portion. The data contain 75,000 to 100,000 clones, around 77% of them singletons. Sequencing used CD4+ T cells from PBMCs cultured with HCoV-OC43 spike peptides, obtained after COVID-19 vaccination. The receptors stem from a human donor who received a COVID-19 vaccine. The CDR3 runs from the conserved cysteine through the conserved F or W. The D gene is left open where the match is weak.

J gene | V gene | D gene | CDR3 protein
TRBJ1-3 | TRBV29-1 | - | CSAGQGPGNTIYF
TRBJ1-5 | TRBV7-8 | - | CASSWTDEQPQHF
TRBJ2-4 | TRBV7-2 | - | CASNAYMGAAKNIQYF
TRBJ2-4 | TRBV24-1 | - | CATSEAGTLKNIQYF
TRBJ2-3 | TRBV5-8 | TRBD2 | CASPSGTTEDTQYF
TRBJ2-3 | TRBV28 | - | CASSLWVTDTQYF
TRBJ2-3 | TRBV5-6 | - | CASSVQGGGTDTQYF
TRBJ2-2 | TRBV5-1 | TRBD2 | CASSYSGGIDVGELFF
TRBJ1-6 | TRBV3-1/TRBV3-2 | - | CASSPSRNSPLHF
TRBJ1-4 | TRBV18 | - | CASSPLGEKLFF
TRBJ1-4 | TRBV19 | - | CASQSPGEKLFF
TRBJ1-3 | TRBV2 | - | CASSERVASGNTIYF
TRBJ2-5 | TRBV7-3 | - | CASSSLGGQETQYF
TRBJ1-4 | TRBV7-9 | - | CASSLDGEESEKLFF
TRBJ1-4 | TRBV3-1/TRBV3-2 | TRBD1 | CASSHSGTGNEKLFF
TRBJ2-3 | TRBV7-2 | - | CASSLILGSTDTQYF
TRBJ1-5 | TRBV2 | TRBD1 | CASSLDRGQPQHF
TRBJ1-1 | TRBV5-1 | - | CASSLGPMNTEAFF
TRBJ2-5 | TRBV7-3 | - | CASSSNGQYQETQYF
TRBJ1-1 | TRBV6-5 | TRBD1 | CASSWGQGPGHTEAFF
TRBJ1-1 | TRBV10-1 | - | CASSEGGMNTEAFF
TRBJ1-5 | TRBV6-6 | TRBD1 | CASSQRWTGAYSNQPQHF
TRBJ1-1 | TRBV18 | TRBD1 | CASSPDTTDRGRITEAFF
TRBJ2-3 | TRBV11-2 | TRBD2 | CASSFSQRGGSTDTQYF
TRBJ1-1 | TRBV30 | - | CAWSRQATTEAFF
TRBJ2-1 | TRBV6-2/TRBV6-3 | - | CASIPGNPDGYNEQFF
TRBJ2-6 | TRBV24-1 | TRBD1 | CATRGGQGLSGANVLTF
TRBJ2-5 | TRBV2 | TRBD1 | CASTIRQGGLETQYF
TRBJ2-5 | TRBV5-1 | - | CASRTLFQETQYF
TRBJ2-6 | TRBV4-1 | - | CASSQRGSGANVLTF
TRBJ1-4 | TRBV5-5 | - | CASTPFGGSNEKLFF
TRBJ1-5 | TRBV10-2 | - | CASSEGLQPQHF
TRBJ2-5 | TRBV7-2 | - | CASSLWAGNQETQYF
TRBJ1-2 | TRBV15 | TRBD1 | CATSRESLGQGVDYGYTF
TRBJ2-1 | TRBV5-1 | TRBD1 | CASSLGFVQGTGGHGEQFF
TRBJ2-2 | TRBV2 | - | CASSPRETGELFF
TRBJ2-5 | TRBV5-1 | - | CASSPGTGGGTQYF
TRBJ1-1 | TRBV10-2 | - | CASMIRNTEAFF
TRBJ2-5 | TRBV9 | - | CASSPPSETQYF
TRBJ1-4 | TRBV13 | - | CASSLTGTREKLFF
TRBJ2-5 | TRBV5-1 | - | CASGRQGGVLETQYF
TRBJ2-3 | TRBV5-4 | TRBD1 | CASSPPDRVGADTQYF
TRBJ1-4 | TRBV25-1 | - | CASSVSGVGEKLFF
TRBJ2-1 | TRBV5-6 | - | CASSYWTYNEQFF
TRBJ2-3 | TRBV24-1 | - | CATSGGNTDTQYF
TRBJ2-3 | TRBV7-8 | - | CASSLGLFTDTQYF
TRBJ2-3 | TRBV2 | - | CASSPNTDTQYF
TRBJ1-2 | TRBV6-2/TRBV6-3 | - | CASSDQARGYTF
TRBJ1-4 | TRBV2 | - | CAKRAAPNEKLFF
TRBJ2-2 | TRBV5-1 | - | CASSLYQGNTGELFF
TRBJ1-5 | TRBV3-1/TRBV3-2 | - | CASSQSHSNQPQHF
TRBJ1-5 | TRBV12-3/TRBV12-4 | TRBD1 | CASSSTGVGHF
TRBJ1-1 | TRBV18 | TRBD1 | CASSQDRGVVGVNTEAFF
TRBJ1-6 | TRBV6-5 | - | CASKLGHPNSPLHF